The 28 T cell receptor beta chains presented below share a single source sample, sequenced in a study of OX40 agonist ivuxolimab in advanced cancers. The assay was immunoSEQ multiplex PCR, and TCRdb's table has in-frame clones only and misses some. Of roughly 70,000 clones listed, 84% are singletons. The specimen comprised CD4+ or CD8+ T cells sorted from blood, sampled in a trial of the OX40 agonist ivuxolimab. The receptors shown here come from an adult with an advanced solid tumor such as melanoma, head and neck, liver or kidney cancer.

This chain joins TRBV2 and TRBJ1-5, with TRBD1 matching over 7 bases. Losses at the gene ends were 5 bases for V and 5 bases for J; bases not matched to a gene: 6. CDR3 length: 14 amino acids. CDR1 and CDR2 from the germline V gene are SNHLY and FYNNEI. The CDR3 nucleotides read TGTGCCAGCAGTCCAGACAGGGAAGATCAGCCCCAGCATTTT. Protein: CASSPDREDQPQHF.

The V call is TRBV25-1, the J call TRBJ1-3; D unresolved. The CDR3 is 16 residues long. Trimming took off 0 bases at V and 4 bases at J, with 13 bases between the two ends. CDR1 is MGHDK, CDR2 SYGVNS, per germline. DNA for the CDR3: TGTGCCAGCAGTGAATATGGGAGCGGGAAGGGAAACACCATATATTTT. It codes for CASSEYGSGKGNTIYF.

V is TRBV7-8 and J is TRBJ2-3; TRBD2 is a possible D gene (6 bases). V was shortened by 8 bases and J by 1 base, with 25 bases between the two germline ends. The V gene's germline CDR1 is SGHVS and CDR2 FQNEAQ. This CDR3 has 18 residues. The CDR3 here is CASLLVGTLRSGTDTQYF. The CDR3 DNA reads TGTGCCAGCTTACTAGTCGGGACTCTTCGGTCCGGCACAGATACGCAGTATTTT.

This clone was recorded once. This chain joins TRBV19 and TRBJ2-3; D not resolved. V was trimmed by 5 bases and J by 6 bases, leaving 15 bases between them. The germline V gene encodes CDR1 LNHDA and CDR2 SQIVND (reference sequence). This CDR3 has 14 amino acids. Written as DNA, the CDR3 is TGTGCCAGTAGTTTCCTAGTGGGGATTGATACGCAGTATTTT. This sequence encodes CASSFLVGIDTQYF. The full variable domain, completed using reference TRBV19 and TRBJ2-3, is DGGITQSPKYLFRKEGQNVTLSCEQNLNHDAMYWYRQDPGQGLRLIYYSQIVNDFQKGDIAEGYSVSREKKESFPLTVTSAQKNPTAFYLCASSFLVGIDTQYFGPGTRLTVL.

This sequence joins TRBV11-1 and TRBJ2-1; perhaps TRBD2 as D (7 bases). Germline-derived CDR1 and CDR2 are SGHAT and FQDESV (reference sequence). With 10 bases removed from V and 9 bases from J, the gap between germline ends came to 22 bases. This CDR3 comprises 14 residues. The CDR3 loop reads CATRWGGASGEQFF. CDR3 nucleotide sequence: TGTGCCACCCGTTGGGGGGGGGCTAGTGGTGAGCAGTTCTTC.

This clone was counted once. The chain employs TRBV9 and TRBJ1-5; a weak D match, TRBD1 (5 bases). The germline V gene has CDR1 SGDLS and CDR2 YYNGEE. The germline V and J ends were trimmed by 4 bases and 2 bases, with 13 bases remaining between them. This CDR3 has 15 residues. This CDR3 reads CASSSDPRGNQPQHF. The DNA of the CDR3 is TGTGCCAGCAGCAGTGATCCCAGGGGCAATCAGCCCCAGCATTTT.

The chain employs TRBV7-9 and TRBJ1-4; perhaps TRBD1 as D (5 bases). Germline V gives CDR1 SEHNR, CDR2 FQNEAQ (reference sequence). The CDR3 runs 17 residues. V lost 3 bases and J lost 6, with 20 bases in between. The CDR3 spells CASSFLGGVGKDEKLFF. Here the CDR3 DNA reads TGTGCCAGCAGCTTCCTTGGGGGTGTGGGTAAGGATGAAAAACTGTTTTTT.

The chain couples TRBV20-1 to TRBJ1-1, with D unclear. Germline V lookup: CDR1 DFQATT, CDR2 SNEGSKA (reference sequence). The V end was cut by 3 bases, the J end by 7 bases, with 9 bases between. The CDR3 runs to 11 residues. The CDR3 DNA is TGCAGTGCTAGTAGGAGGCTTGAAGCTTTCTTT. Translation gives CSASRRLEAFF.

The chain has TRBV5-1 and TRBJ2-3, with a possible D match to TRBD2 (7 bases). Germline loops: CDR1 SGHRS, CDR2 YFSETQ. The CDR3 has 15 amino acids. Trimming stripped 5 bases from V and 3 bases from J, with 16 bases between. The CDR3 DNA reads TGCGCCAGCAGTCCACGGGGGGCGATTACAGATACGCAGTATTTT. Protein product: CASSPRGAITDTQYF.

The V gene is TRBV4-3, the J gene TRBJ2-2; D may be TRBD2 (6 bases). The CDR3 contains 17 residues. Trimming removed 1 base at V and 7 bases at J, with 19 bases between. Looked up from germline, CDR1 is LGHNA and CDR2 is YSLEER. The CDR3 here is CASSQARVGTSSGELFF. The CDR3 DNA is TGCGCCAGCAGCCAAGCAAGAGTAGGGACTTCGAGCGGGGAGCTGTTTTTT.

The chain combines TRBV5-1 with TRBJ2-1; D is perhaps TRBD1 (6 bases). With 3 bases removed from V and 3 bases from J, the gap between germline ends came to 19 bases. Germline CDR1 SGHRS, CDR2 YFSETQ. The CDR3 length is 17 residues. The CDR3 DNA is TGCGCCAGCAGCTCGAAGGTGTCTAGGGGGATCTACAATGAGCAGTTCTTC. Amino acid sequence: CASSSKVSRGIYNEQFF.

The rearrangement links TRBV19 to TRBJ2-1, with TRBD1 as a possible D gene (6 bases). This CDR3 is 15 amino acids long. Trimming removed 4 bases from V and 8 bases from J, with 18 bases in between. CDR1 LNHDA and CDR2 SQIVND come from the germline V gene (reference sequence). DNA for the CDR3: TGTGCCAGTAGTACTGGGCCCTCAGGGGACCATGAGCAGTTCTTC. Encoded protein: CASSTGPSGDHEQFF.

The rearrangement joins TRBV7-9 to TRBJ2-3, with TRBD1 as a possible D gene (6 bases). Deletions cut 2 bases from V and 3 bases from J, with 12 bases between. Germline V gives CDR1 SEHNR, CDR2 FQNEAQ (reference sequence). CDR3 length: 15 residues. The CDR3 DNA sequence: TGTGCCAGCAGCTTAAGGGGGATACTTACAGATACGCAGTATTTT. Amino acid sequence: CASSLRGILTDTQYF.

This clone was picked up a small number of times. This sequence joins TRBV19 and TRBJ1-3; D uncertain. Trimming shortened V by 3 bases and J by 2 bases, and 14 bases separated the two germline ends. CDR1 and CDR2 from the germline V gene are LNHDA and SQIVND (reference sequence). The CDR3 is made up of 16 amino acids. CDR3 region: CASSIRTIRAGNTIYF. The CDR3 DNA reads TGTGCCAGTAGTATTCGTACGATTCGAGCTGGAAACACCATATATTTT.

The chain has TRBV5-4 and TRBJ1-2, with D unclear. Germline-derived CDR1 and CDR2 are SGHNT and YYREEE (reference sequence). CDR3 size: 17 residues. V was trimmed by 0 bases and J by 4 bases, leaving 19 bases between them. The CDR3 spells CASSLGGSGIPSYGYTF. The CDR3 region has the DNA TGTGCCAGCAGCTTGGGTGGGTCCGGGATTCCGTCCTATGGCTACACCTTC. The whole variable domain, filled in from reference TRBV5-4 and TRBJ1-2, reads ETGVTQSPTHLIKTRGQQVTLRCSSQSGHNTVSWYQQALGQGPQFIFQYYREEENGRGNFPPRFSGLQFPNYSSELNVNALELDDSALYLCASSLGGSGIPSYGYTFGSGTRLTVV.

Here the CDR3 DNA reads TGTGCCAGTAGTATAGACCTTCACAGGGGTCTCACAGATACGCAGTATTTT. The encoded protein is CASSIDLHRGLTDTQYF. The rearrangement links TRBV19 to TRBJ2-3; 7 bases agree with TRBD1. Per germline, CDR1 LNHDA and CDR2 SQIVND (reference sequence). Losses at the gene ends were 0 bases for V and 2 bases for J; bases not matched to a gene: 8. The CDR3 runs to 17 residues.

The DNA of the CDR3 is TGTGCCAGCCGGGACAGGGGGCAGGCCGGGGAGCTGTTTTTT. Amino acid sequence: CASRDRGQAGELFF. J is TRBJ2-2 and V is TRBV19, with TRBD1 matching over 12 bases. V gave up 9 bases and J gave up 6 bases; unmatched junction bases: 5. The CDR3 spans 14 residues. Germline lookup yields CDR1 LNHDA and CDR2 SQIVND (reference sequence).

The rearrangement joins TRBV6-1 to TRBJ2-2; TRBD2 might be the D (7 bases). Trimming left V 3 bases short and J 3 bases short, with 14 bases between. The CDR3 totals 16 residues. Germline-derived CDR1 and CDR2 are MNHNS and SASEGT. As DNA, the CDR3 is TGTGCCAGCAGTGACACAGGGAGGGGATACACCGGGGAGCTGTTTTTT. It is translated as CASSDTGRGYTGELFF.

This rearrangement joins TRBV19 to TRBJ1-5; TRBD1 agrees at 8 bases. The ends lost 4 bases at V and 2 bases at J; junction bases unmatched: 4. Germline loops: CDR1 LNHDA, CDR2 SQIVND (reference sequence). This CDR3 spans 15 amino acids. The CDR3 DNA follows: TGTGCCAGTAGTAGGACAGGGTCTGGCAATCAGCCCCAGCATTTT. Its translation: CASSRTGSGNQPQHF.

The chain links TRBV6-4 to TRBJ2-5; 10 bases line up with TRBD2. Germline CDR1 MRHNA, CDR2 SNTAGT. Trimming cost V 2 bases and J 5 bases; bases outside gene matches: 5. The CDR3 runs to 15 residues. Written as DNA, the CDR3 is TGTGCCAGCAGTGACCAGCGGGGGGGCCTTGAGACCCAGTACTTC. This gives the protein CASSDQRGGLETQYF.

In this sample, this clone turned up once. CDR3 in amino acids: CAWNRGGYGYTF. The CDR3 nucleotides are TGTGCCTGGAACAGGGGAGGTTATGGCTACACCTTC. The chain is built from TRBV30 and TRBJ1-2; 7 bases line up with TRBD1. Germline V gene data show CDR1 as GTSNPN and CDR2 as SVGIG (reference sequence). With V trimmed by 4 bases and J by 5 bases, 4 bases remained unmatched. This CDR3 is 12 amino acids long.

This chain links TRBV10-3 with TRBJ2-5, with D possibly being TRBD1 or TRBD2 (7 bases each). Germline CDR1 ENHRY, CDR2 SYGVKD. The CDR3 has 14 residues. V was trimmed by 4 bases and J by 5 bases, leaving 14 bases between them. The DNA of the CDR3 is TGTGCCATCAGTGGGGGGACAGCGGGGGAGACCCAGTACTTC. This sequence encodes CAISGGTAGETQYF.

This clone has a count of ten or more. The V gene is TRBV6-1, the J gene TRBJ1-5, with D hard to call. The CDR3 loop spans 15 amino acids. Per germline, CDR1 MNHNS and CDR2 SASEGT. With 1 base removed from V and 0 bases from J, the gap between germline ends came to 7 bases. CDR3 DNA: TGTGCCAGCAGTGAAGGAACGGCTAGCAATCAGCCCCAGCATTTT. It translates to CASSEGTASNQPQHF.

This clone was observed once. The chain recombines TRBV5-8 with TRBJ2-3, with D unclear. CDR1 SGHTS and CDR2 YDEGEE come from the germline V gene. Trimming stripped 4 bases from V and 0 bases from J, with 6 bases between. This CDR3 is built from 13 residues. DNA of the CDR3: TGTGCCAGCAGCCCACAAAGCACAGATACGCAGTATTTT. This encodes CASSPQSTDTQYF.

This chain connects TRBV6-5 to TRBJ1-3; D unclear. V lost 0 bases and J lost 0, with 6 bases in between. CDR3 length: 15 amino acids. CDR1 and CDR2 from the germline V gene are MNHEY and SVGAGI. The CDR3 reads CASSYSRTSGNTIYF. CDR3 coding DNA: TGTGCCAGCAGTTACTCGCGCACCTCTGGAAACACCATATATTTT.

The rearrangement links TRBV19 to TRBJ2-2; the D is unclear. The germline V and J ends were trimmed by 11 bases and 3 bases, with 4 bases remaining between them. Germline CDR1 LNHDA, CDR2 SQIVND (reference sequence). The CDR3 spans 10 residues. CDR3 residues: CAGHTGELFF. The CDR3 nucleotides read TGTGCCGGTCACACCGGGGAGCTGTTTTTT.

This clone is medium-sized by share. The genes are TRBV19 and TRBJ1-6; 7 bases fit TRBD1. Losses at the gene ends were 6 bases for V and 5 bases for J; bases not matched to a gene: 7. Germline CDR1 reads LNHDA; CDR2 reads SQIVND (reference sequence). The CDR3 totals 15 residues. CDR3 DNA sequence: TGTGCCAGTAGAACCCTAGACAGGGATAATTCACCCCTCCACTTT. This translates into CASRTLDRDNSPLHF.

V is TRBV19 and J is TRBJ2-4; TRBD1 is a possible D gene (7 bases). Trimming stripped 2 bases from V and 0 bases from J, with 23 bases between. The CDR3 length is 20 residues. The germline CDR1 and CDR2 sequences are LNHDA and SQIVND (reference sequence). The CDR3 spells CASSIRRGQTLLVAKNIQYF. The CDR3 nucleotides are TGTGCCAGTAGTATAAGGCGGGGACAGACGCTACTCGTAGCCAAAAACATTCAGTACTTC. The whole variable domain, remainder taken from reference TRBV19 and TRBJ2-4, is DGGITQSPKYLFRKEGQNVTLSCEQNLNHDAMYWYRQDPGQGLRLIYYSQIVNDFQKGDIAEGYSVSREKKESFPLTVTSAQKNPTAFYLCASSIRRGQTLLVAKNIQYFGAGTRLSVL.